This T cell receptor beta chain was retrieved from a study of blood T cell repertoires in COVID-19. The cohort comprised adults aged about 18 to 100 years residing in 24 US areas. Cohort placement rested on clinical history that participants reported themselves. This clone was observed once. As handled by the study authors: For nucleated cells, counts were estimated from reference gene primer amplification. The assay was immunoSEQ multiplex PCR, and TCRdb's table has in-frame clones only and misses some. The V and J calls and clone size were taken over from that table, and D and trimming were inferred from the DNA. The sample consists of 150,000 to 200,000 clones, 84% of them appearing once. This CDR3 is built from 15 residues. V was clipped by 4 bases and J by 0 bases, with 11 bases between them. The germline V gene encodes CDR1 SGHRS and CDR2 YFSETQ.

The V gene is TRBV5-1, the J gene TRBJ1-5; D remains unclear. This clonotype originated in a woman in her 30s who had been exposed to COVID-19. Input material: PBMCs or T cells enriched from blood (not recorded which). CDR3 sequence: CASSDGRDSNQPQHF. Written as DNA, the CDR3 is TGCGCCAGCAGCGACGGACGGGATAGCAATCAGCCCCAGCATTTT.